Presented here are 20 T cell receptor beta chains from one specimen sequenced in a study of blood T cell repertoires in COVID-19. Some clones are missing from TCRdb's copy, which holds only in-frame ones; the method was immunoSEQ multiplex PCR. Of fewer than 350,000 clones in the sample, 70% to 90% were seen once. The sequenced sample consisted of PBMCs or T cells enriched from blood (not recorded which). Source of these receptors: a man younger than 45 who had recovered from COVID-19.

The V and J genes are TRBV12-3 or TRBV12-4 and TRBJ2-2; TRBD2 might be the D (6 bases). The CDR3 spans 13 residues. V was shortened by 7 bases and J by 4 bases, with 10 bases between the two germline ends. The CDR3 sequence is CASKRGGTGELFF. DNA for the CDR3: TGTGCCAGCAAACGGGGAGGCACCGGGGAGCTGTTTTTT.

The rearrangement joins TRBV7-2 to TRBJ1-3; TRBD1 matches at 8 bases. Trimming took 8 bases from V and 1 from J; bases not matched to a gene: 7. Looked up from germline, CDR1 is SGHTA and CDR2 is FQGNSA. CDR3 length: 15 residues. CDR3 sequence reads: CASATRGPSGNTIYF. Written as DNA, the CDR3 is TGTGCCAGCGCCACCAGGGGGCCATCTGGAAACACCATATATTTT. Based on the CDR3 plus reference TRBV7-2 and TRBJ1-3, the full variable domain is GAGVSQSPSNKVTEKGKDVELRCDPISGHTALYWYRQSLGQGLEFLIYFQGNSAPDKSGLPSDRFSAERTGGSVSTLTIQRTQQEDSAVYLCASATRGPSGNTIYFGEGSWLTVV.

The chain has TRBV3-1 (or the pseudogene TRBV3-2) and TRBJ2-1, with TRBD1 identical over 10 bases. Germline CDR1 LGHDT, CDR2 YNNKEL (reference sequence). The CDR3 is 14 residues long. Unmatched junction bases numbered 4, after V lost 4 bases and J lost 7 bases. CDR3 DNA sequence: TGTGCCAGCAGCCTTGGGACAGGGGAGAATGAGCAGTTCTTC. Translated, it gives CASSLGTGENEQFF.

The chain joins TRBV7-2 to TRBJ2-5, with D possibly matching TRBD2 (5 bases). V lost 8 bases, J lost 5 bases, and 18 bases lay in between. The CDR3 covers 14 residues. The germline V gene encodes CDR1 SGHTA and CDR2 FQGNSA. DNA for the CDR3: TGTGCCAGCTCTCCGGGCGCAACGGGGGAGACCCAGTACTTC. Translated: CASSPGATGETQYF. Supplemented by reference TRBV7-2 and TRBJ2-5, the full variable domain reads GAGVSQSPSNKVTEKGKDVELRCDPISGHTALYWYRQSLGQGLEFLIYFQGNSAPDKSGLPSDRFSAERTGGSVSTLTIQRTQQEDSAVYLCASSPGATGETQYFGPGTRLLVL.

The chain links TRBV6-2 or TRBV6-3 to TRBJ1-3, with D unclear. Between the trimmed V and J ends, which lost 2 bases and 4 bases, there was a span of 3 bases. CDR3 length: 12 amino acids. Germline values: CDR1 MNHEY, CDR2 SVGEGT. CDR3 residues: CASSYGGNTIYF. CDR3 DNA sequence: TGTGCCAGCAGTTACGGCGGAAACACCATATATTTT.

This clone has just one count. The chain couples TRBV19 to TRBJ2-7; the D gene is possibly TRBD2 (6 bases). V was pared by 6 bases and J by 2 bases, with 14 bases between. This CDR3 is 14 amino acids long. The germline CDR1 and CDR2 sequences are LNHDA and SQIVND (reference sequence). CDR3 DNA sequence: TGTGCCAGTAGCCCTTGGGGGGACGCCTACGAGCAGTACTTC. Its translation is CASSPWGDAYEQYF.

This clone was seen only once. This rearrangement joins TRBV19 to TRBJ2-3, with TRBD2 as a possible D gene (5 bases). The ends were cut back, 1 base at V and 6 bases at J, with 11 bases in the middle. The V gene's germline CDR1 is LNHDA and CDR2 SQIVND (reference sequence). The CDR3 has 14 amino acids. The CDR3 here is CASSIVATGDTQYF. DNA for the CDR3: TGTGCCAGTAGTATAGTTGCCACGGGGGATACGCAGTATTTT.

In regard to this clone: The sample contains more than one DNA sequence encoding this CDR3. The V and J genes are TRBV19 and TRBJ1-1; no reliable D call. This CDR3 is built from 13 residues. Germline loops: CDR1 LNHDA, CDR2 SQIVND (reference sequence). V lost 3 bases and J 2 bases, leaving 7 bases between the germline ends. CDR3 protein: CASSITRNTEAFF. CDR3 DNA sequence: TGTGCCAGTAGTATCACACGAAACACTGAAGCTTTCTTT.

This chain connects TRBV24-1 to TRBJ2-1, with 8 bases lining up with TRBD2. The CDR3 sequence is 16 residues long. CDR1 and CDR2 from the germline V gene are KGHDR and SFDVKD. The V segment lost 9 bases and the J segment 1 base; nucleotides outside the gene matches: 10. Written as DNA, the CDR3 is TGTGCCACCGGAGGGGCTAGCGGGCAATCCTACAATGAGCAGTTCTTC. Translation: CATGGASGQSYNEQFF.

This chain links TRBV27 with TRBJ2-1; D perhaps matches TRBD2 (5 bases). The CDR3 runs 13 residues. Trimming stripped 3 bases from V and 4 bases from J, with 7 bases between. Germline loops: CDR1 MNHEY, CDR2 SMNVEV (reference sequence). The CDR3 DNA sequence: TGTGCCAGCAGTTTTGAGGGATACAATGAGCAGTTCTTC. It translates to CASSFEGYNEQFF.

The chain employs TRBV5-4 and TRBJ1-1; 7 bases fit TRBD1. With 5 bases clipped from V and 1 base from J, the junction kept 5 bases outside the gene matches. The CDR3 is made up of 14 amino acids. Germline CDR1 and CDR2: SGHNT and YYREEE (reference sequence). In DNA form, the CDR3 reads TGTGCCAGCAGGAGACAGGGTTCGAACACTGAAGCTTTCTTT. Translation: CASRRQGSNTEAFF.

The genes are TRBV10-1 and TRBJ2-7, with 9 nucleotides matching TRBD1. Germline assignment: CDR1 WNHNN and CDR2 SYGVQD (reference sequence). Unmatched junction bases numbered 16, after V lost 6 bases and J lost 7 bases. This CDR3 has 16 residues. CDR3 loop: CASSPYPTGTGREQYF. In DNA form, the CDR3 reads TGCGCCAGCAGCCCATATCCCACCGGGACAGGGAGGGAGCAGTACTTC.

J is TRBJ2-2 and V is TRBV5-1; TRBD2 is a possible D gene (5 bases). Germline CDR1 reads SGHRS; CDR2 reads YFSETQ. CDR3 length equals 16 residues. The V gene lost 2 bases and the J gene lost 5 bases, with 16 bases spanning the gap. Written as DNA, the CDR3 is TGCGCCAGCAGCTTCCTCCCTCGGGGTGGGACCGGGGAGCTGTTTTTT. This encodes CASSFLPRGGTGELFF.

CDR3 nucleotide sequence: TGTGCCAGCAGCTTAGTACAGGGGATATCTAACTATGGCTACACCTTC. The encoded protein is CASSLVQGISNYGYTF. The chain uses TRBV7-2 and TRBJ1-2; 7 bases agree with TRBD1. The CDR3 sequence is 16 residues long. Trimming removed 1 base from V and 0 bases from J; junction bases left unmatched: 5. Germline V gene sequence: CDR1 SGHTA, CDR2 FQGNSA.

V is TRBV6-4 and J is TRBJ1-6; tentatively, D is TRBD1 (5 bases). CDR1 and CDR2 from the germline V gene are MRHNA and SNTAGT. CDR3 length equals 13 residues. V was clipped by 3 bases and J by 5 bases, with 5 bases between them. Here the CDR3 reads CASSEDNNSPLHF. The CDR3 DNA is TGTGCCAGCAGTGAGGACAATAATTCACCCCTCCACTTT.

The rearrangement uses TRBV6-1 and TRBJ2-3; 13 positions match TRBD2. Germline V CDR1 and CDR2: MNHNS, SASEGT. J lost 6 bases, V lost 6 bases, and 9 bases had no gene match. The CDR3 covers 16 residues. The CDR3 DNA follows: TGTGCCAGCAGGGAAACTAGCGGGGGGGGCATGGATACGCAGTATTTT. This sequence encodes CASRETSGGGMDTQYF.

V is TRBV7-3 and J is TRBJ1-4; D perhaps matches TRBD1 (6 bases). The CDR3 length is 14 residues. Germline V gene lookup returns CDR1 SGHTA and CDR2 FQGTGA. Trimming removed 1 base at V and 7 bases at J, with 10 bases between. The CDR3 nucleotides are TGTGCCAGCAGCTTAATCAGGGGTCGTGAAAAACTGTTTTTT. It specifies CASSLIRGREKLFF.

This chain connects TRBV3-1 (or the pseudogene TRBV3-2) to TRBJ2-5; 8 bases are shared with TRBD1. Germline lookup yields CDR1 LGHDT and CDR2 YNNKEL (reference sequence). This CDR3 is built from 15 residues. The V gene end was trimmed by 6 bases and the J gene end by 5 bases; junction bases not matched to a gene: 11. In DNA, the CDR3 is TGTGCCAGCAGTTATCCACAGGGGGGATGGGAGACCCAGTACTTC. This translates into CASSYPQGGWETQYF.

This clone was counted at least ten times. This chain connects TRBV7-9 to TRBJ2-1, with 7 bases matching TRBD2. The junction had 8 bases not matched to a gene; V was cut back by 5 bases and J by 4 bases. Germline V lookup: CDR1 SEHNR, CDR2 FQNEAQ (reference sequence). This CDR3 is 15 amino acids long. The CDR3 region is CASSHKLAAYNEQFF. The CDR3 DNA is TGTGCCAGCAGCCACAAGCTAGCGGCGTACAATGAGCAGTTCTTC.

The rearrangement joins TRBV5-1 to TRBJ1-2; TRBD1 might be the D (6 bases). In germline, CDR1 is SGHRS, CDR2 YFSETQ. This CDR3 spans 14 amino acids. V was cut by 4 bases and J by 4 bases, with 14 bases left in between. CDR3 protein: CASSMGDISYGYTF. The CDR3 nucleotides read TGCGCCAGCAGCATGGGGGACATATCCTATGGCTACACCTTC.